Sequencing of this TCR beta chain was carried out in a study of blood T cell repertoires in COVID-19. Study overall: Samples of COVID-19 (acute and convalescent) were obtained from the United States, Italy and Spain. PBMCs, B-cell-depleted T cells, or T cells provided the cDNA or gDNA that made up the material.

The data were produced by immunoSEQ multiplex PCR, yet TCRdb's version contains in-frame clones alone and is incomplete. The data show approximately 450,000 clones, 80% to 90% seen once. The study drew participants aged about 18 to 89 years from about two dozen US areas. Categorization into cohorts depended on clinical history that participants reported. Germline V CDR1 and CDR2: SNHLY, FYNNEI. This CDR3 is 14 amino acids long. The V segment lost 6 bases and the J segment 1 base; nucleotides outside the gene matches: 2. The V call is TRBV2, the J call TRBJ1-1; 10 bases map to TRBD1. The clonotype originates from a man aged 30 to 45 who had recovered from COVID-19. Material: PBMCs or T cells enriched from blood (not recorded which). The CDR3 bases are TGTGCCAGCAGGGACAGGGGGTCGAACACTGAAGCTTTCTTT. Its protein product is CASRDRGSNTEAFF. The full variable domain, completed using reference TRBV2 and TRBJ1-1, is EPEVTQTPSHQVTQMGQEVILRCVPISNHLYFYWYRQILGQKVEFLVSFYNNEISEKSEIFDDQFSVERPDGSNFTLKIRSTKLEDSAMYFCASRDRGSNTEAFFGQGTRLTVV.